The following is a T cell receptor beta chain sequence with its context. Its antigen is as yet unknown. This record belongs to a study of hypomethylating agent response in myelodysplastic syndrome. Assay used: immunoSEQ multiplex PCR; TCRdb lists only in-frame clones, some missing. This table has about 5,100 clones, approximately 80% appearing once. The CDR3 has 15 amino acids. Trimming pared 4 bases from V and 4 bases from J, leaving 15 bases between. Germline V gene data show CDR1 as SGHRS and CDR2 as YFSETQ. Study-level results: Novel MDS antigen recognition by shared GLIPH2 clusters is possible but unvalidated.

The V call is TRBV5-1, the J call TRBJ2-1, with no clear D. This clonotype was sampled from a human donor with myelodysplastic syndrome. The sample was bone marrow, taken before or after starting hypomethylating agent treatment for myelodysplastic syndrome (not recorded which). The CDR3 DNA is TGCGCCAGCAGCCCCCGGGCCGGCCCTTACAATGAGCAGTTCTTC. This gives the protein CASSPRAGPYNEQFF.